This T cell receptor (beta chain) was sequenced in a study of cytomegalovirus exposure and HLA in healthy donors. This clone was detected only a few times. Its specificity is unknown. The CDR3 totals 15 residues. Trimming took off 5 bases at V and 5 bases at J, with 18 bases between the two ends. Germline CDR1 and CDR2: MDHEN and SYDVKM. Broader study findings: Certain indistinguishable V segments, among them TRBV6-2 and TRBV6-3, were excluded. In a later analysis, parvovirus B19, influenza, CMV and Epstein-Barr virus appeared linked to several top co-occurrence clusters. Sequencing probably produced one cluster of sequence variants that were highly shared.

Both 60 Vbeta primers and 13 Jbeta primers went into the PCR. This table comes from immunoSEQ multiplex PCR, and its TCRdb copy is limited to in-frame clones, with some not included. The sample has fewer than 200,000 clones; roughly four fifths are singletons. Nominally healthy donors were sampled, though unrecorded immune exposures were likely. This sequence joins TRBV28 and TRBJ1-2; possibly TRBD1 for D (5 bases). Sequencing was performed on PBMCs. This clonotype originated in a female donor in good health and CMV-seronegative. The CDR3 is CASSPARQGGYGYTF. The DNA of the CDR3 is TGTGCCAGCAGTCCCGCCCGGCAGGGTGGGTATGGCTACACCTTC.